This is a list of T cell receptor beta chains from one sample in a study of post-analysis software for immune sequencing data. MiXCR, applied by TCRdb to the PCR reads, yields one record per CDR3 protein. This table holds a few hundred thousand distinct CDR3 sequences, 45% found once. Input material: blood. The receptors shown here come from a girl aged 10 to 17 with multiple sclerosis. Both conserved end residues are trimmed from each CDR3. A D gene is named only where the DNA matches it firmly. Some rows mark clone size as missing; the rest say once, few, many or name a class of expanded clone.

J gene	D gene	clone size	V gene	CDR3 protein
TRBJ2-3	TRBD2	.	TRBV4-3	ASSQDLAGDPDTQY
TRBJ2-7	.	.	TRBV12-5	ASGLPPYPQYYEQY
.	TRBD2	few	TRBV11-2	ASSLGGTSGETQY
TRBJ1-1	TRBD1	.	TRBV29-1	SVRIRGREGTEAF
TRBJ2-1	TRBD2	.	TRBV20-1	SATAGGPYNEQF
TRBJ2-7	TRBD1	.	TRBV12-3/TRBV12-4	ASSNRGEGYEQY
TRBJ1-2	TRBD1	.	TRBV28	ASSIGQGADYGYT
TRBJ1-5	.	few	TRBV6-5	ASSPYLTLGSQPQH
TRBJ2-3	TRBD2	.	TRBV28	ASSLLAGVSTDTQY
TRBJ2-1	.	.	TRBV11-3	ASSRDGPDNEQF
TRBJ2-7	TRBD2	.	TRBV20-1	SARGGRVHLGQY
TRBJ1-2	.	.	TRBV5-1	ASTQAPHLGYT
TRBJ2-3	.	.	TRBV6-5	ASSQGFADTQY
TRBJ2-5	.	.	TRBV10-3	AISEEKEQY
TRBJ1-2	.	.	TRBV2	ASRDVRDRDHYT
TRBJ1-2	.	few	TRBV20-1	SATPTDGYT
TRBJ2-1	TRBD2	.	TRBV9	ASSVATLAENSYNEQF
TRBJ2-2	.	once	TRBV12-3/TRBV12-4	ASRDVGPGELF
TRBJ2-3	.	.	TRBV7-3	ASSSDSTSTDTQY
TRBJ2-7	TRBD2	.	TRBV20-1	SAPTLAGHEQY
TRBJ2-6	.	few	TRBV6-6	ASSLRRGTGANVLT
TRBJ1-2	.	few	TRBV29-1	SVASIGTSSGGYT
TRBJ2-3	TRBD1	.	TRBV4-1	ASSQRQGTTNTDTQY
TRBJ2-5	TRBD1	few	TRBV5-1	ATKPGQLQETQY
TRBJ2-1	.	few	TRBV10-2	ASSKTSYNEQF
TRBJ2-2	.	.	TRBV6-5	ASGPHRANTGELF
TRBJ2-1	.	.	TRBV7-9	ASSLPSSFEQF
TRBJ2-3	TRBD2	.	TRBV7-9	ASSLPLAGPLSTDTQY
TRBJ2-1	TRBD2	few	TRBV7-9	ASWGLAGGYNEQF
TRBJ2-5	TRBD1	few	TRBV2	ASSEARRGQETQY
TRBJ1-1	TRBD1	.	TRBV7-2	ASRRQGLATEAF
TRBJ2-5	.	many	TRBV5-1	ASSLPEEETQY
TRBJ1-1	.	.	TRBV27	ASSLSEVDEAF
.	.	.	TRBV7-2	ASSLALNEQY
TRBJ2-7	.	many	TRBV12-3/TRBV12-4	ASSLSTYEQY
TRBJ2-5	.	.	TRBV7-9	ASSSSYRVQETQY
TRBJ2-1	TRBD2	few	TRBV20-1	SAPGGLAGGTYNEQF
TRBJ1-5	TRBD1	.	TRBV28	ASRPGTANQPQH
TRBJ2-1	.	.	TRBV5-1	ASSPGRRGNEQF
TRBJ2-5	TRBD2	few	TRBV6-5	ASSMGGGEPRETQY
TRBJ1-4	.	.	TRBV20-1	SAHDPSAANEKLF
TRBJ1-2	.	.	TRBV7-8	ASSSNVDYGYT
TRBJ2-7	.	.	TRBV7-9	ASSSGPPSYEQY
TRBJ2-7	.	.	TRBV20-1	SARISSYEQY
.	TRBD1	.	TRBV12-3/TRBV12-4	ASSPSDRARETQY
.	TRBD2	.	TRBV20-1	SAVWTSGNYEQY
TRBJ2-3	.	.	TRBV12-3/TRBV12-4	ASSPAGVGDTQY
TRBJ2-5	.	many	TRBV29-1	SVVGRWGETQY